The 18 T cell receptor beta chains listed next were all sequenced from one sample in a study of cytomegalovirus exposure and HLA in healthy donors. PCR employed 60 Vbeta and 13 Jbeta primers. Produced via immunoSEQ multiplex PCR; TCRdb's table is partial and in-frame only. The table has about 98,000 clones, around 86% seen once; the top ten hold 3.7%. The sample consisted of PBMCs. These receptors were obtained from a female donor in good health and CMV-seropositive.

The chain uses TRBV15 and TRBJ1-2; D is unclear. Per the germline V gene, CDR1 is LNHNV and CDR2 is YYDKDF (reference sequence). This CDR3 is built from 14 residues. The V and J ends lost 0 bases and 8 bases respectively, with 13 bases between them. In DNA form, the CDR3 reads TGTGCCACCAGCAGAGAAGGAGGGATCGACGGCTACACCTTC. Translating gives CATSREGGIDGYTF.

This chain uses TRBV6-1 with TRBJ1-5; 8 nucleotides align to TRBD1. Germline V CDR1 and CDR2: MNHNS, SASEGT. Trimming removed 7 bases from V and 6 bases from J; junction bases left unmatched: 8. This CDR3 is 14 amino acids long. The CDR3 is CASIRTGMPQPQHF. Here the CDR3 DNA reads TGTGCCAGCATCCGGACAGGGATGCCTCAGCCCCAGCATTTT.

The V and J genes are TRBV27 and TRBJ2-7; TRBD1 is a possible D gene (6 bases). Germline V gives CDR1 MNHEY, CDR2 SMNVEV (reference sequence). CDR3 size: 14 residues. Trimming cost V 6 bases and J 7 bases, with 19 bases left between them. CDR3 coding DNA: TGTGCCAGCAGCACAGGGTATCCGAGTGGGGAGCAGTACTTC. This gives the protein CASSTGYPSGEQYF.

This chain connects TRBV10-3 to TRBJ2-7; TRBD1 matches at 8 bases. CDR1 ENHRY and CDR2 SYGVKD come from the germline V gene. This CDR3 is 13 amino acids long. After removal of 4 bases from V and 5 bases from J, the junction contained 4 bases not matched to a gene. Here the CDR3 reads CAISGQGINEQYF. The CDR3 DNA reads as TGTGCCATCAGTGGACAGGGGATAAACGAGCAGTACTTC.

J is TRBJ2-2 and V is TRBV7-2; 7 bases are shared with TRBD1. This CDR3 spans 14 amino acids. Unmatched junction bases numbered 7, after V lost 5 bases and J lost 7 bases. Germline-derived CDR1 and CDR2 are SGHTA and FQGNSA. The CDR3 here is CASSPDRRVGELFF. CDR3 sequence (DNA): TGTGCCAGCAGCCCGGACAGGAGAGTCGGGGAGCTGTTTTTT.

This rearrangement joins TRBV10-1 to TRBJ2-1; tentative D call: TRBD2 (5 bases). The CDR3 loop spans 14 amino acids. The germline gives CDR1 WNHNN, CDR2 SYGVQD (reference sequence). V dropped 5 bases and J dropped 0 bases, with 8 bases sitting between them. The CDR3 DNA is TGCGCCAGCAGTCCGGGGAGCTCCTACAATGAGCAGTTCTTC. Translating it yields CASSPGSSYNEQFF.

The CDR3 DNA is TGTGCCAGCAGCTATAGCAGGACAAACAATGAGCAGTTCTTC. Residues: CASSYSRTNNEQFF. The V gene is TRBV7-2, the J gene TRBJ2-1, with D perhaps TRBD1 (5 bases). The CDR3 totals 14 residues. V dropped 4 bases and J dropped 5 bases, with 12 bases sitting between them. Germline V gives CDR1 SGHTA, CDR2 FQGNSA.

V gene TRBV9 combines with J gene TRBJ2-5, with D perhaps matching TRBD2 (5 bases). V lost 4 bases, J lost 3 bases, and 19 bases lay in between. The germline CDR1 and CDR2 sequences are SGDLS and YYNGEE. The CDR3 has 16 residues. The CDR3 nucleotides read TGTGCCAGCAGCTTGGGATTGGGTAGCGCTAAAGAGACCCAGTACTTC. It encodes CASSLGLGSAKETQYF.

The chain has TRBV5-1 and TRBJ2-7, with D possibly being TRBD2 (5 bases). Germline V gene data show CDR1 as SGHRS and CDR2 as YFSETQ. V was pared by 5 bases and J by 3 bases, with 9 bases between. The CDR3 is 12 residues long. CDR3 nucleotides: TGCGCCAGCAGACGGGAAGGCTACGAGCAGTACTTC. Its translation: CASRREGYEQYF.

The chain carries TRBV19 and TRBJ1-4; 8 nucleotides match TRBD1. Germline V gene data show CDR1 as LNHDA and CDR2 as SQIVND (reference sequence). Trimming took 4 bases from V and 6 from J; bases not matched to a gene: 7. The CDR3 has 15 amino acids. CDR3 bases: TGTGCCAGTAGTACGCCCTGGACAGGGTATGAAAAACTGTTTTTT. Translating gives CASSTPWTGYEKLFF.

The chain uses TRBV19 and TRBJ1-5, with 8 bases lining up with TRBD1. The germline V gene encodes CDR1 LNHDA and CDR2 SQIVND (reference sequence). The ends lost 9 bases at V and 5 bases at J; junction bases unmatched: 6. CDR3 length: 13 amino acids. Here the CDR3 DNA reads TGTGCCAGCCTTGGGACAGGAGATCAGCCCCAGCATTTT. This sequence encodes CASLGTGDQPQHF.

The genes are TRBV29-1 and TRBJ2-3; 8 bases map to TRBD1. V lost 8 bases and J lost 0; bases outside the gene matches: 7. Per the germline V gene, CDR1 is SQVTM and CDR2 is ANQGSEA. The CDR3 spans 14 residues. CDR3 sequence (DNA): TGCAGCATGGACCGGGACAGGAGCACAGATACGCAGTATTTT. Its translation: CSMDRDRSTDTQYF.

This sequence joins TRBV6-6 and TRBJ1-4, with D perhaps TRBD1 (5 bases). The CDR3 sequence is 13 residues long. V dropped 11 bases and J dropped 4 bases, with 14 bases sitting between them. The germline gives CDR1 MNHNY, CDR2 SVGAGI (reference sequence). The CDR3 DNA follows: TGTGCCGCGGGAGGGGCCCTTAATGAAAAACTGTTTTTT. Its protein product is CAAGGALNEKLFF.

The V call is TRBV6-1, the J call TRBJ2-7; maybe TRBD1 (6 bases). This CDR3 has 15 amino acids. Trimming left V 6 bases short and J 3 bases short, with 18 bases between. Germline CDR1 MNHNS, CDR2 SASEGT. The CDR3: CASRNPTGSVYEQYF. CDR3 sequence (DNA): TGTGCCAGCAGGAACCCTACAGGGTCCGTCTACGAGCAGTACTTC.

CDR3 protein: CASRLDRGGSYEQYF. The CDR3 DNA is TGTGCCAGCCGCCTCGACAGGGGAGGTTCCTACGAGCAGTACTTC. V gene TRBV27 combines with J gene TRBJ2-7, with TRBD1 matching over 8 bases. From germline, CDR1 is MNHEY and CDR2 SMNVEV (reference sequence). The CDR3 spans 15 residues. V gave up 8 bases and J gave up 1 base; unmatched junction bases: 10.

The CDR3 region has the DNA TGTGCCAGCAGCCTGGGACTAGCGGGAGGCGGGGGATACAATGAGCAGTTCTTC. As protein: CASSLGLAGGGGYNEQFF. The V gene is TRBV9, the J gene TRBJ2-1; 15 bases agree with TRBD2. Germline V CDR1 and CDR2: SGDLS, YYNGEE. V was pared by 4 bases and J by 4 bases, with 9 bases of the junction left unmatched. CDR3 length equals 18 residues.

J is TRBJ1-3 and V is TRBV9; D is unresolved. CDR1 is SGDLS, CDR2 YYNGEE, per germline. Trimming shortened V by 3 bases and J by 4 bases, and 11 bases separated the two germline ends. CDR3 length: 14 residues. CDR3 coding DNA: TGTGCCAGCAGCGCCCGGACGGGGGGAAACACCATATATTTT. Its translation is CASSARTGGNTIYF.

The chain couples TRBV27 to TRBJ1-2, with D possibly matching TRBD1 (5 bases). The V and J ends lost 4 bases and 9 bases respectively, with 15 bases between them. The CDR3 is made up of 13 amino acids. Germline V lookup: CDR1 MNHEY, CDR2 SMNVEV (reference sequence). The CDR3 reads CASSSGGYGRYTF. The DNA for the CDR3 is TGTGCCAGCAGTTCCGGGGGGTATGGCCGCTACACCTTC.